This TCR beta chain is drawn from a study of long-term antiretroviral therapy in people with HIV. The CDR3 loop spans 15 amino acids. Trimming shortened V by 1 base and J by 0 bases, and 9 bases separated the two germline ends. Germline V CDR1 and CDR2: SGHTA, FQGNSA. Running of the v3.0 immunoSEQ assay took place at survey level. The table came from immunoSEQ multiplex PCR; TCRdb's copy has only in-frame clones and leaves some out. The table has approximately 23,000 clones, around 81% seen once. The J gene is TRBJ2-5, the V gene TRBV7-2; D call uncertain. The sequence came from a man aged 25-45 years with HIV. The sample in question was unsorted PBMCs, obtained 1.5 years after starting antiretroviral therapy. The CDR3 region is CASSLDLGNQETQYF. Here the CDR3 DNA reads TGTGCCAGCAGCTTAGACCTGGGAAACCAAGAGACCCAGTACTTC.